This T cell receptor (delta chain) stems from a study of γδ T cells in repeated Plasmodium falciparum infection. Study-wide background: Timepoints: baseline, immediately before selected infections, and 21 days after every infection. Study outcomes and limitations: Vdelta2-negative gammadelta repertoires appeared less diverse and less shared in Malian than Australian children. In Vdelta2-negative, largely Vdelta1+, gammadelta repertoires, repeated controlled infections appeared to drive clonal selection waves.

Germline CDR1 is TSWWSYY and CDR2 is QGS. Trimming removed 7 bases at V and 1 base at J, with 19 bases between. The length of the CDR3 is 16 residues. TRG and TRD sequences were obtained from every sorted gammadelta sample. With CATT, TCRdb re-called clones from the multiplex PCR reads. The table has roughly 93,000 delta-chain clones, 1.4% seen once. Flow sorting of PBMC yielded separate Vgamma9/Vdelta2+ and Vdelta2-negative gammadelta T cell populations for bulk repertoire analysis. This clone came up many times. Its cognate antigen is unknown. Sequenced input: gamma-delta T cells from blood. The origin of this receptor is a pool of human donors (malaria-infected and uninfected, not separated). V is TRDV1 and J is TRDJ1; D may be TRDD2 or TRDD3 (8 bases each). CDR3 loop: CALATSYWGLTDKLIF. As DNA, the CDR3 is TGTGCTCTTGCCACTTCCTACTGGGGGCTCACCGATAAACTCATCTTT.